The rows below give T cell receptor beta chains drawn from one sample of a study of technical replicates of blood from a handful of donors. Produced via immunoSEQ multiplex PCR; TCRdb's table is partial and in-frame only. The data contain 65,000 to 90,000 clones, 93% of them singletons. The sample taken for sequencing was T cells isolated from PBMCs. These receptors were obtained from a human donor in good health. Each CDR3 is given with its conserved first and last residue. A D gene is named only where the DNA matches it firmly. Clone size appears in some rows only: once, few, many, or a class for an expanded clone.

>TRBJ2-5|15|NA|NA|TRBV10-3
TGTGCCATCAGTGATTCGGACAGATACCAAGAGACCCAGTACTTC
CAISDSDRYQETQYF
>TRBJ2-3|15|NA|once|TRBV29-1
TGCAGCGTCTCCTTGGCGGTTGCTAGCACAGATACGCAGTATTTT
CSVSLAVASTDTQYF
>TRBJ1-2|17|NA|NA|TRBV27
TGTGCCAGCAGCCTAATAGGTGCGGGCAGAAAACTCTATGGCTACACCTTC
CASSLIGAGRKLYGYTF
>TRBJ1-1|14|TRBD1|NA|TRBV13
TGTGCCAGCAGCTCACAGGGGGGGAACACTGAAGCTTTCTTT
CASSSQGGNTEAFF
>TRBJ1-2|19|NA|once|TRBV2
TGTGCCAGCAAACGTAGTTGGGCGGGTCCCTCCTCGTCTAACTATGGCTACACCTTC
CASKRSWAGPSSSNYGYTF
>TRBJ2-5|16|TRBD1|NA|TRBV5-6
TGTGCCAGCAGCCCCTTGGCCCGGACAGGGGAAGAGACCCAGTACTTC
CASSPLARTGEETQYF
>TRBJ1-2|14|TRBD1|NA|TRBV7-6
TGTGCCAGCAGCCCCGGGACAGCATACTATGGCTACACCTTC
CASSPGTAYYGYTF
>TRBJ1-1|20|TRBD1|once|TRBV27
TGTGCCAGCAGTTCTCTACCACTATACAGGGGTGGACTGTCGGTTGCTGAAGCTTTCTTT
CASSSLPLYRGGLSVAEAFF
>TRBJ1-5|13|NA|medium-sized|TRBV19
TGTGCCAGTAGTCAAGGACTCAGTCAGCCCCAGCATTTT
CASSQGLSQPQHF
>TRBJ1-1|12|NA|NA|TRBV29-1
TGCAGCGTTGCAATCCAGGGCACTGAAGCTTTCTTT
CSVAIQGTEAFF